The entry below gives a single TCR beta chain sequence along with its context. The antigen is undetermined. CDR3 length equals 14 residues. Trimming removed 0 bases at V and 7 bases at J, with 13 bases between. Per the germline V gene, CDR1 is GTSNPN and CDR2 is SVGIG (reference sequence). Clones were read by immunoSEQ multiplex PCR, and TCRdb kept only the in-frame ones, dropping some. The table shows 30,000 to 35,000 clones, with about three quarters occurring only once. This record comes from a study of OX40 agonist ivuxolimab in advanced cancers. Whole-study findings and limits: Certain nonresponders likewise exhibited a low normalized T-cell clonal expansion.

Patients were ineligible given autoimmune disease history or systemic immunosuppression. At cycle 4 day 1, cycle 7 day 1, and baseline, blood was sampled. The chain employs TRBV30 and TRBJ1-5; D not certain. The sequencing here drew on CD4+ or CD8+ T cells sorted from blood, taken in a trial of the OX40 agonist ivuxolimab. This receptor was obtained from an adult with an advanced solid tumor such as melanoma, head and neck, liver or kidney cancer. Here the CDR3 reads CAWSVKVFGQPQHF. CDR3 nucleotides: TGTGCCTGGAGTGTTAAGGTTTTTGGGCAGCCCCAGCATTTT.